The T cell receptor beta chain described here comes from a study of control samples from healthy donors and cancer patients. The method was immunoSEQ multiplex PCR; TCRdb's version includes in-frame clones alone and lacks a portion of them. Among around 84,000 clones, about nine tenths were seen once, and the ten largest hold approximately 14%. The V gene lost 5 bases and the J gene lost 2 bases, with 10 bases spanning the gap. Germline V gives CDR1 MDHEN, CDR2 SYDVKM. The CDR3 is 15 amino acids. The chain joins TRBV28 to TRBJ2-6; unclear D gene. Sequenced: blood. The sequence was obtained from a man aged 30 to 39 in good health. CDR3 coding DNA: TGTGCCAGCAGTGCCAGGACGACTGGGGCCAACGTCCTGACTTTC. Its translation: CASSARTTGANVLTF.